In this sample, the clone carrying this T cell receptor beta chain turned up many times. Its specificity is unknown. MiXCR, applied by TCRdb to the RT-PCR reads, yields one record per CDR3 protein. The table shows some 640,000 distinct CDR3 sequences, with over 11% occurring only once. This sample was taken from a study of response to subunit inactivated influenza vaccine. Trimming at V came to 3 bases and at J to 0 bases, leaving 2 bases not matched to a gene. The CDR3 length is 15 residues. Germline values: CDR1 SGHAT, CDR2 FQNNGV. Study results and caveats: Few new T cells, the authors suggested, are recruited by each seasonal influenza vaccination.

The receptor was derived from a man aged 50 to 59 who received an inactivated influenza vaccine. The sequences come from PBMCs from blood, collected 14 to 15 days before vaccination. This chain links TRBV11-2 with TRBJ2-3, with 8 bases matching TRBD2. In nucleotides, the CDR3 is TGTGCCAGCAGCTTGGCTAGCGGGAGCACAGATACGCAGTATTTT. Residues: CASSLASGSTDTQYF.